These 3 T cell receptor beta chains originate from one sample sequenced in a study of PD-L1 blockade in urothelial cancer. Measured with immunoSEQ multiplex PCR; TCRdb has only the in-frame clones, and not every one. The sample records some 54,000 clones, over 70% being singletons. Here the sequenced sample was PBMCs, taken around atezolizumab (anti-PD-L1) treatment. Every receptor here comes from a man between 40 and 49 years old with urothelial cancer.

This clone showed up just once. The chain has TRBV30 and TRBJ2-1; 10 bases fit TRBD2. Germline trimming cut 4 bases from V and 12 bases from J; bases unmatched to any gene: 9. Germline V gene sequence: CDR1 GTSNPN, CDR2 SVGIG (reference sequence). The CDR3 is 13 residues long. The CDR3 here is CAWNSGRANRQFF. Here the CDR3 DNA reads TGTGCCTGGAACAGCGGGAGGGCTAATAGGCAGTTCTTC.

J is TRBJ1-5 and V is TRBV6-1; no clear D. CDR1 is MNHNS, CDR2 SASEGT, per germline. CDR3 length: 17 amino acids. Trimming pared 1 base from V and 0 bases from J, leaving 13 bases between. The CDR3 loop reads CASSEGMGAGSNQPQHF. The CDR3 region has the DNA TGTGCCAGCAGTGAAGGGATGGGAGCGGGTAGCAATCAGCCCCAGCATTTT.

The chain links TRBV6-1 to TRBJ1-1; D possibly corresponds to TRBD1 (6 bases). Trimming took 4 bases from V and 4 from J, leaving 10 bases between them. This CDR3 region has 13 residues. Germline-derived CDR1 and CDR2 are MNHNS and SASEGT. CDR3 sequence reads: CASSALGGTEAFF. The CDR3, as DNA: TGTGCCAGCAGTGCCCTAGGGGGCACTGAAGCTTTCTTT.